A selection of T cell receptor beta chains follows, all from one sample in a study of blood T cell repertoires in COVID-19. Assay used: immunoSEQ multiplex PCR; TCRdb lists only in-frame clones, some missing. The sample holds approximately 160,000 clones; around four fifths are singletons and the top ten take less than 4.5%. The source material was PBMCs or T cells enriched from blood (not recorded which). These receptors originate from a woman between 45 and 60 years old in a cohort exposed to, infected with or recovered from COVID-19 (not recorded which). Each CDR3 is given with its conserved first and last residue. A D gene is named only where the DNA matches it firmly. Expanded clones get a size class; other rows say once, few or many, or leave the size out.

v_gene	abundance	d_gene	j_gene	len	CDR3aa	CDR3nt
TRBV19	-	-	TRBJ1-5	14	CASSIRGGNQPQHF	TGTGCCAGTAGTATACGGGGAGGCAATCAGCCCCAGCATTTT
TRBV9	-	TRBD2	TRBJ2-6	19	CASSVGVYGGAFGANVLTF	TGTGCCAGCAGCGTAGGGGTTTACGGGGGGGCCTTTGGGGCCAACGTCCTGACTTTC
TRBV9	-	TRBD1	TRBJ2-1	13	CASSAPGTDEQFF	TGTGCCAGCAGCGCCCCCGGGACAGATGAGCAGTTCTTC
TRBV29-1	-	TRBD1	TRBJ1-2	13	CSVDRGLGYGYTF	TGCAGCGTTGACAGGGGGCTTGGCTATGGCTACACCTTC
TRBV4-1	few	-	TRBJ2-5	19	CASSQDREPSFRQSETQYF	TGCGCCAGCAGCCAAGATCGGGAACCTAGCTTCCGACAATCGGAGACCCAGTACTTC
TRBV7-2	few	TRBD2	TRBJ2-3	15	CASSQTSGSTDTQYF	TGTGCCAGCAGCCAGACTAGCGGTAGCACAGATACGCAGTATTTT
TRBV19	-	TRBD1	TRBJ1-5	13	CATSDRAFQPQHF	TGTGCCACCTCCGACAGGGCATTTCAGCCCCAGCATTTT
TRBV6-1	-	TRBD2	TRBJ2-2	16	CASSGLAGTGTGELFF	TGTGCCAGCAGTGGACTAGCGGGAACGGGCACCGGGGAGCTGTTTTTT
TRBV15	-	TRBD2	TRBJ2-3	19	CATSSRSALAGGPSDTQYF	TGTGCCACCAGCTCCCGATCGGCACTAGCGGGAGGGCCCTCAGATACGCAGTATTTT
TRBV7-2	-	TRBD1	TRBJ2-7	15	CASSPGGTGDREQYF	TGTGCCAGCAGCCCCGGCGGGACAGGGGATCGCGAGCAGTACTTC
TRBV5-1	-	TRBD1	TRBJ1-6	15	CASSLGTGRNSPLHF	TGCGCCAGCAGCTTGGGGACAGGGCGTAATTCACCCCTCCACTTT
TRBV3-1/TRBV3-2	-	TRBD1	TRBJ1-2	17	CASSQDLGTGGNHGYTF	TGTGCCAGCAGCCAAGATTTAGGGACAGGGGGCAACCATGGCTACACCTTC
TRBV11-2	-	TRBD2	TRBJ2-1	19	CASSPGTSGRRGSYNEQFF	TGTGCCAGCAGCCCAGGGACTAGCGGGAGGCGGGGCTCCTACAATGAGCAGTTCTTC
TRBV4-1	-	TRBD1	TRBJ2-2	18	CASSQEPWDRANTGELFF	TGCGCCAGCAGCCAAGAGCCGTGGGACAGGGCGAACACCGGGGAGCTGTTTTTT
TRBV29-1	-	-	TRBJ1-4	16	CSVEERGRGFGEKLFF	TGCAGCGTTGAAGAGCGAGGAAGGGGCTTCGGTGAAAAACTGTTTTTT
TRBV30	-	-	TRBJ1-5	15	CAWSVRGDINQPQHF	TGTGCCTGGAGTGTACGCGGGGATATCAATCAGCCCCAGCATTTT
TRBV7-6	once	TRBD1	TRBJ1-3	16	CASSRTGAVSGNTIYF	TGTGCCAGCAGCAGGACAGGGGCGGTCTCTGGAAACACCATATATTTT
TRBV10-2	-	TRBD1	TRBJ2-7	13	CASTRQGASEQYF	TGCGCCAGCACAAGACAGGGGGCTAGCGAGCAGTACTTC
TRBV7-2	once	TRBD2	TRBJ2-5	15	CASSEAGLAIETQYF	TGTGCCAGCAGCGAAGCGGGACTAGCAATTGAGACCCAGTACTTC
TRBV28	-	TRBD2	TRBJ2-5	12	CAAGGTQETQYF	TGTGCCGCGGGGGGGACTCAAGAGACCCAGTACTTC
TRBV12-3/TRBV12-4	-	TRBD1	TRBJ1-1	12	CASRSGGTEAFF	TGTGCCAGCAGGTCAGGGGGCACTGAAGCTTTCTTT
TRBV11-2	-	TRBD2	TRBJ2-2	18	CASSPRGGGRAKAGELFF	TGTGCCAGCAGCCCCCGGGGGGGCGGGAGGGCCAAGGCCGGGGAGCTGTTTTTT
TRBV19	-	TRBD1	TRBJ1-2	11	CATRTGNGYTF	TGTGCCACCCGGACAGGGAATGGCTACACCTTC
TRBV30	-	TRBD1	TRBJ1-1	12	CAWTSGTGEAFF	TGTGCCTGGACCTCCGGGACAGGGGAAGCTTTCTTT
TRBV9	-	-	TRBJ2-5	15	CASSAQLASRETQYF	TGTGCCAGCAGCGCCCAGTTAGCTAGCAGAGAGACCCAGTACTTC
TRBV27	-	-	TRBJ1-2	14	CASSFQSKGNGYTF	TGTGCCAGCAGTTTTCAGTCCAAGGGGAATGGCTACACCTTC
TRBV11-2	-	-	TRBJ1-5	16	CASSLGIGAGVQPQHF	TGTGCCAGCAGCTTAGGTATTGGGGCAGGGGTTCAGCCCCAGCATTTT
TRBV11-3	-	TRBD1	TRBJ2-3	15	CASSRGQGAGDTQYF	TGTGCCAGCAGCAGGGGACAGGGGGCAGGTGATACGCAGTATTTT
TRBV4-1	-	-	TRBJ1-1	15	CASSQDRTSETEAFF	TGCGCCAGCAGCCAAGATCGCACCTCGGAGACTGAAGCTTTCTTT